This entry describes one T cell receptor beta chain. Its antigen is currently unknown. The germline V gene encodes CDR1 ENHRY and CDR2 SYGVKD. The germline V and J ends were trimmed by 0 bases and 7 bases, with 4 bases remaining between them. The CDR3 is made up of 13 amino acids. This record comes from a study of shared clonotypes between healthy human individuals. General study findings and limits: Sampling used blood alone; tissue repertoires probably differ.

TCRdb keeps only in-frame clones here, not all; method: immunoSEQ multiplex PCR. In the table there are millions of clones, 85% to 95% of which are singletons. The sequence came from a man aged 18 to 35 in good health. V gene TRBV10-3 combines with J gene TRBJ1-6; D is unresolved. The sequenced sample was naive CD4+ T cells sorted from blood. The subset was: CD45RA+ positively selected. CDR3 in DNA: TGTGCCATCAGTGAGTCAAGCAATTCACCCCTCCACTTT. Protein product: CAISESSNSPLHF.